This T cell receptor (beta chain) was obtained from a study of T cell responses to AZD1222 COVID-19 vaccine. The overall study: Second doses at about 4 or about 12 weeks were pooled. Study-level points and caveats: Without day 14 samples, only post-peak T cell repertoires were studied. Across the whole spike, CD4 TCRs peaked at regions 160-218 and 743-854.

Comment on this clone: Antigen: not known.

Germline V gene lookup returns CDR1 MNHEY and CDR2 SMNVEV (reference sequence). The ends were cut back, 2 bases at V and 2 bases at J, with 6 bases in the middle. This CDR3 comprises 13 residues. Method: immunoSEQ multiplex PCR; TCRdb's copy keeps in-frame clones and lacks some. The sample yields about 120,000 clones, roughly 93% seen once. V is TRBV27 and J is TRBJ2-5; D is uncertain. The material was peripheral blood, obtained on day 0 of AZD1222 vaccination. This TCR was sampled from an adult in good health. The CDR3 loop is CASSLIQQETQYF. In DNA form, the CDR3 reads TGTGCCAGCAGTTTAATACAGCAAGAGACCCAGTACTTC.